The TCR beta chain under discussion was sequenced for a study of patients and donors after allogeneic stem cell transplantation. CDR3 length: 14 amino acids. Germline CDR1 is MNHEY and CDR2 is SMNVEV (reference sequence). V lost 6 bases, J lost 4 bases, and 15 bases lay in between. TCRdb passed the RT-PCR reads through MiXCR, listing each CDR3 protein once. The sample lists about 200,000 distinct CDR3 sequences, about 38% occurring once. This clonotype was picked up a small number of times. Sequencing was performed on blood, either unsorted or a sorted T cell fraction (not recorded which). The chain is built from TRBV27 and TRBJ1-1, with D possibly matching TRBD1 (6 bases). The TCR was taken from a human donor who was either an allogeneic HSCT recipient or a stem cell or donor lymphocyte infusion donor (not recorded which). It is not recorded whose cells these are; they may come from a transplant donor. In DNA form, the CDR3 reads TGTGCCAGCAGGTCCCCCGGGGGCTCCACTGAAGCTTTCTTT. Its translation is CASRSPGGSTEAFF.